This entry lists 28 T cell receptor beta chains sequenced from one sample in a study of low-dose radiotherapy and immunotherapy resistance in tumors (dated by TCRdb to about 2022). Sequencing instrument: Illumina HiSeq 2500. First-strand cDNA was synthesized using Superscript III and a set of TRAV- and TRBV-specific primers, so that both TCRalpha and TCRbeta chains were covered. TCRs were amplified with Phusion for 15 to 25 PCR cycles using a constant-region primer together with the adapter attached to the V primers. TCRdb reprocessed the public reads (quality trimming at Q25 with fastp, clone calling with MiXCR) and kept in-frame beta chains. When rows share a CDR3 protein, they turn into one entry using the most common DNA and genes. This sample has around 80,000 distinct CDR3 sequences in its table, and roughly 17% of those were observed once. The ten largest clonotypes hold 1.4% to 1.5% of the sample.

Read against the paper, the sample's time point label means: after trial treatment. The treatment or condition label here, explained by the study, means: LDRT plus nivolumab, ipilimumab, low-dose cyclophosphamide and aspirin (RACIN trial). Sequencing was performed on PBMCs, taken after low-dose radiotherapy plus immunotherapy. Receptors originate from a male donor with prostate cancer.

There are many counts of this clonotype. This rearrangement joins TRBV20-1 to TRBJ2-7; D might be TRBD2 (6 bases). The germline V and J ends were trimmed by 7 bases and 3 bases, with 13 bases remaining between them. CDR1 and CDR2 from the germline V gene are DFQATT and SNEGSKA (reference sequence). The CDR3 runs to 12 residues. CDR3 DNA: TGCAGTGGGAGGGACGGTTTCTACGAGCAGTACTTC. Translated: CSGRDGFYEQYF.

A single count supports this clonotype. The chain employs TRBV29-1 and TRBJ2-5, with D possibly TRBD2 on 6 matching bases. This CDR3 has 12 residues. Germline V lookup: CDR1 SQVTM, CDR2 ANQGSEA. V lost 7 bases, J lost 2 bases, and 11 bases lay in between. CDR3 sequence reads: CSAVRGQETQYF. The CDR3 DNA sequence: TGCAGCGCCGTCCGGGGGCAAGAGACCCAGTACTTC.

This clonotype was detected many times. The chain links TRBV5-4 to TRBJ1-3; weak D call: TRBD1 (6 bases). Germline V gene data show CDR1 as SGHNT and CDR2 as YYREEE (reference sequence). The CDR3 totals 16 residues. V was trimmed by 0 bases and J by 5 bases, leaving 15 bases between them. The CDR3 bases are TGTGCCAGCAGCTTGGGGCAGGGGAGTAAGCGAAACACCATATATTTT. Amino acids: CASSLGQGSKRNTIYF.

This clonotype was observed many times. The V gene is TRBV28, the J gene TRBJ1-6, with D unresolved. The V gene's germline CDR1 is MDHEN and CDR2 SYDVKM. The CDR3 covers 14 residues. V gave up 6 bases and J gave up 5 bases, with 11 bases separating them. The CDR3 DNA follows: TGTGCCAGCAGCCGACCCGTTAATAATTCACCCCTCCACTTT. It translates to CASSRPVNNSPLHF.

This clonotype occurred many times. The J gene is TRBJ2-1, the V gene TRBV20-1, with TRBD2 matching over 10 bases. Germline assignment: CDR1 DFQATT and CDR2 SNEGSKA (reference sequence). The V segment lost 6 bases and the J segment 10 bases; nucleotides outside the gene matches: 12. The CDR3 extends over 14 amino acids. In DNA form, the CDR3 reads TGCAGTGCCCCAAAGCGGGAGGGCCGCGAGGAGCAGTTCTTC. Its translation is CSAPKREGREEQFF.

The V gene is TRBV28, the J gene TRBJ2-3, with 12 bases that match TRBD2. Germline V gene data show CDR1 as MDHEN and CDR2 as SYDVKM. V trimming: 6 bases; J trimming: 12 bases; junction bases outside the gene matches: 10. This CDR3 has 14 residues. The CDR3 reads CASSPGLAGLSQYF. CDR3 in DNA: TGTGCCAGCAGCCCAGGACTAGCGGGGCTCAGTCAGTATTTT.

This clonotype was picked up many times. This chain connects TRBV19 to TRBJ1-2, with a weak D call TRBD1 (6 bases). Germline V lookup: CDR1 LNHDA, CDR2 SQIVND (reference sequence). The CDR3 contains 13 residues. V lost 2 bases to trimming and J lost 7 bases, with 11 bases between them. The DNA of the CDR3 is TGTGCCAGTAGTATATCAGGGGCGCGTGGCTACACCTTC. Translating it yields CASSISGARGYTF.

Ten or more counts support this clonotype. V usage is TRBV19 and J usage is TRBJ1-5; unclear D gene. Germline assignment: CDR1 LNHDA and CDR2 SQIVND (reference sequence). V was trimmed by 6 bases and J by 2 bases, leaving 11 bases between them. This CDR3 contains 14 residues. CDR3 bases: TGTGCCAGTAGGGGAGACACGGGCAATCAGCCCCAGCATTTT. Its translation: CASRGDTGNQPQHF. Based on the CDR3 plus reference TRBV19 and TRBJ1-5, the full variable domain is DGGITQSPKYLFRKEGQNVTLSCEQNLNHDAMYWYRQDPGQGLRLIYYSQIVNDFQKGDIAEGYSVSREKKESFPLTVTSAQKNPTAFYLCASRGDTGNQPQHFGDGTRLSIL.

This clonotype has at least ten counts. CDR3 sequence (DNA): TGCAGCGTCCAAGGGGAAGTAGCGGGAGGGAAAAACATTCAGTACTTC. It translates to CSVQGEVAGGKNIQYF. The chain joins TRBV29-1 to TRBJ2-4; 11 nucleotides align to TRBD2. V dropped 6 bases and J dropped 4; count of bases not matched to a gene: 11. The CDR3 consists of 16 residues. Germline values: CDR1 SQVTM, CDR2 ANQGSEA.

The genes are TRBV18 and TRBJ1-3; perhaps TRBD1 as D (5 bases). V was clipped by 0 bases and J by 0 bases, with 12 bases between them. CDR3 size: 17 residues. Germline assignment: CDR1 KGHSH and CDR2 LQKENI. The CDR3 loop is CASSPPGTVTSGNTIYF. The CDR3 nucleotides are TGTGCCAGCTCACCACCCGGGACTGTGACCTCTGGAAACACCATATATTTT.

The gene calls are TRBV7-2 and TRBJ2-7, with D tentatively TRBD2 (6 bases). The CDR3 loop spans 15 amino acids. Deletions cut 5 bases from V and 7 bases from J, with 21 bases between. Germline CDR1 and CDR2: SGHTA and FQGNSA. This CDR3 is CASSPRGPSGVEQYF. The CDR3 DNA reads TGTGCCAGCAGCCCGCGGGGCCCTTCTGGCGTAGAGCAGTACTTC.

This clonotype was seen only once. The rearrangement joins TRBV5-1 to TRBJ1-2; D gene ambiguous. V was cut by 4 bases and J by 4 bases, with 11 bases left in between. The germline V gene has CDR1 SGHRS and CDR2 YFSETQ. The CDR3 has 13 residues. For the CDR3, the DNA is TGCGCCAGCAGCGAGGAGGGCGGCTATGGCTACACCTTC. It encodes CASSEEGGYGYTF.

The V and J genes are TRBV5-1 and TRBJ2-7, with 10 bases matching TRBD2. The CDR3 totals 15 residues. Per the germline V gene, CDR1 is SGHRS and CDR2 is YFSETQ. V dropped 5 bases and J dropped 6; count of bases not matched to a gene: 11. The CDR3 is CASRYGASGGAEQYF. In nucleotides, the CDR3 is TGCGCCAGCAGATACGGCGCCAGCGGGGGGGCCGAGCAGTACTTC.

In this sample, this clonotype turned up many times. The chain joins TRBV29-1 to TRBJ2-1; D uncertain. Trimming pared 4 bases from V and 3 bases from J, leaving 10 bases between. The germline CDR1 and CDR2 sequences are SQVTM and ANQGSEA. The CDR3 consists of 13 residues. In DNA form, the CDR3 reads TGCAGCGTTGTTTTACAGAACTACAATGAGCAGTTCTTC. This translates into CSVVLQNYNEQFF.

In its sample, this clonotype was seen a few times. The rearrangement links TRBV24-1 to TRBJ1-2; a possible D gene is TRBD1 (6 bases). The V gene lost 9 bases and the J gene lost 0 bases, with 13 bases spanning the gap. The CDR3 loop spans 14 amino acids. Germline V gene data show CDR1 as KGHDR and CDR2 as SFDVKD. This chain's CDR3 is CATGDKTSNYGYTF. CDR3 nucleotide sequence: TGTGCCACCGGGGACAAGACTTCTAACTATGGCTACACCTTC.

This clonotype occurred a few times. The genes are TRBV7-3 and TRBJ2-1; D may be TRBD1 or TRBD2 (5 bases each). The CDR3 consists of 15 residues. Trimming pared 5 bases from V and 7 bases from J, leaving 18 bases between. Germline CDR1 is SGHTA and CDR2 is FQGTGA. As DNA, the CDR3 is TGTGCCAGCAGCCCAACAGGAGGAGCCGCGAATGAGCAGTTCTTC. Translated, it gives CASSPTGGAANEQFF.

The J gene is TRBJ1-1, the V gene TRBV28, with 7 bases identical to TRBD1. CDR3 length: 12 amino acids. Trimming at V came to 6 bases and at J to 9 bases, leaving 7 bases not matched to a gene. Germline values: CDR1 MDHEN, CDR2 SYDVKM. The CDR3 DNA sequence: TGTGCCAGCAGCCTGGGACAGTTTCAAGCTTTCTTT. This sequence encodes CASSLGQFQAFF.

This clonotype was picked up many times. The rearrangement joins TRBV7-2 to TRBJ2-3; D ambiguous. V was pared by 4 bases and J by 5 bases, with 10 bases between. CDR1 is SGHTA, CDR2 FQGNSA, per germline. The CDR3 contains 13 residues. The DNA of the CDR3 is TGTGCCAGCAGCTCCCCGGTGGGAGATACGCAGTATTTT. Encoded protein: CASSSPVGDTQYF.

This clonotype was detected ten times or more. The chain recombines TRBV29-1 with TRBJ2-1; maybe TRBD2 (6 bases). The CDR3 spans 14 residues. Germline-derived CDR1 and CDR2 are SQVTM and ANQGSEA. Trimming pared 3 bases from V and 6 bases from J, leaving 15 bases between. The CDR3 region has the DNA TGCAGCGTTGATTCCGGGAGTGGCAGCAATGAGCAGTTCTTC. Encoded protein: CSVDSGSGSNEQFF.

This clonotype has at least ten counts. The chain has TRBV28 and TRBJ2-2, with TRBD1 identical over 9 bases. CDR1 and CDR2 (germline): MDHEN, SYDVKM. V was pared by 5 bases and J by 5 bases, with 15 bases of the junction left unmatched. CDR3 size: 18 residues. In DNA form, the CDR3 reads TGTGCCAGCAGTCACTTTCTCCCCGGGACAGGGTTTACCGGGGAGCTGTTTTTT. It specifies CASSHFLPGTGFTGELFF.

This clonotype was seen repeatedly, ten times or more. The rearrangement uses TRBV27 and TRBJ2-2; TRBD2 aligns across 11 bases. The CDR3 extends over 15 amino acids. The germline V gene encodes CDR1 MNHEY and CDR2 SMNVEV (reference sequence). The junction had 7 bases not matched to a gene; V was cut back by 5 bases and J by 8 bases. Here the CDR3 reads CASSTSGSARGELFF. The CDR3 coding sequence is TGTGCCAGCAGTACTAGCGGGAGCGCCAGGGGGGAGCTGTTTTTT.

The table lists this clonotype with many counts. V usage is TRBV6-5 and J usage is TRBJ2-3; D is unclear. The CDR3 length is 15 residues. The V gene lost 0 bases and the J gene lost 4 bases, with 11 bases spanning the gap. Germline V CDR1 and CDR2: MNHEY, SVGAGI. The CDR3, as DNA: TGTGCCAGCAGTTACTCGACATTCGGGCCAGATACGCAGTATTTT. Translation gives CASSYSTFGPDTQYF.

This clonotype occurred many times. J is TRBJ2-7 and V is TRBV7-9; unclear D gene. This CDR3 is built from 14 residues. V gave up 3 bases and J gave up 2 bases, with 11 bases separating them. Germline-derived CDR1 and CDR2 are SEHNR and FQNEAQ (reference sequence). CDR3 coding DNA: TGTGCCAGCAGCTTCGGCGGAACCACCTACGAGCAGTACTTC. This codes for CASSFGGTTYEQYF. The full variable domain, completed using reference TRBV7-9 and TRBJ2-7, is DTGVSQNPRHKITKRGQNVTFRCDPISEHNRLYWYRQTLGQGPEFLTYFQNEAQLEKSRLLSDRFSAERPKGSFSTLEIQRTEQGDSAMYLCASSFGGTTYEQYFGPGTRLTVT.

This clonotype has ten or more counts. CDR3 coding DNA: TGTGCCAGCAGGCCACCTAGCGGGAGGGCCCTGTACGAGCAGTACTTC. Translating gives CASRPPSGRALYEQYF. The chain has TRBV6-2 or TRBV6-3 and TRBJ2-7; 12 positions match TRBD2. Germline V gives CDR1 MNHEY, CDR2 SVGEGT. The CDR3 is made up of 16 amino acids. V shed 6 bases, J shed 4 bases, and the junction held 10 bases outside the gene matches.

Of note for this clonotype: Just one base apart from a much larger clone, this may be a read error. The chain carries TRBV18 and TRBJ2-1, with a tentative D call TRBD1 (5 bases). The germline gives CDR1 KGHSH, CDR2 LQKENI. The CDR3 covers 14 residues. Trimming pared 6 bases from V and 10 bases from J, leaving 19 bases between. For the CDR3, the DNA is TGTGCCAGCTCCCCCCAGGGTTTACCCTACGAGCAGTTCTTC. As protein: CASSPQGLPYEQFF.

This clonotype was seen many times. The V call is TRBV21-1, the J call TRBJ2-7; the table gives TRBD2 as D, unverified against the DNA. TRBV21-1 is designated a pseudogene. The CDR3 consists of 14 residues. CDR3 region: CASSKGAEGYEQYF. In nucleotides, the CDR3 is TGTGCCAGCAGCAAAGGAGCGGAGGGATACGAGCAGTACTTC.

This clonotype showed up many times. The chain uses TRBV7-2 and TRBJ2-3; the D gene is possibly TRBD2 (6 bases). Trimming pared 4 bases from V and 0 bases from J, leaving 20 bases between. Germline loops: CDR1 SGHTA, CDR2 FQGNSA. The CDR3 is made up of 18 amino acids. CDR3 protein: CASSSLPLRRGSTDTQYF. CDR3 DNA sequence: TGTGCCAGCAGCTCCCTTCCTTTGCGGCGGGGTAGCACAGATACGCAGTATTTT.

In its sample, this clonotype was seen many times. This chain connects TRBV7-2 to TRBJ2-3; 8 bases agree with TRBD2. The CDR3 sequence is 14 residues long. The germline gives CDR1 SGHTA, CDR2 FQGNSA. With V trimmed by 1 base and J by 10 bases, 7 bases remained unmatched. In DNA form, the CDR3 reads TGTGCCAGCAGCTTAGGAAGCGGGAGTGGAGCGCAGTATTTT. Residues: CASSLGSGSGAQYF.